Each of the 17 T cell receptor beta chains below was sequenced from the same sample in a study of shared clonotypes between healthy human individuals. Libraries were prepared by immunoSEQ multiplex PCR; TCRdb keeps only in-frame clonotypes and omits some of them. The sample includes roughly 450,000 clones, 79% of them seen just once. Sequencing was performed on PBMCs. These TCRs come from a woman aged 40 to 50 in good health. Some clones in this sample may be carry-over from other donors' samples.

V and J are TRBV28 and TRBJ1-1; 10 positions match TRBD1. Trimming took 6 bases from V and 3 from J; bases not matched to a gene: 10. CDR1 and CDR2 from the germline V gene are MDHEN and SYDVKM. This CDR3 contains 16 residues. CDR3 region: CASSLGTGVEDTEAFF. Here the CDR3 DNA reads TGTGCCAGCAGCTTGGGGACAGGGGTTGAGGACACTGAAGCTTTCTTT. Variable domain in full (rest from reference TRBV28 and TRBJ1-1): DVKVTQSSRYLVKRTGEKVFLECVQDMDHENMFWYRQDPGLGLRLIYFSYDVKMKEKGDIPEGYSVSREKKERFSLILESASTNQTSMYLCASSLGTGVEDTEAFFGQGTRLTVV.

This chain joins TRBV5-1 and TRBJ1-5; the D is unclear. The CDR3 spans 14 residues. Looked up from germline, CDR1 is SGHRS and CDR2 is YFSETQ. Trimming stripped 0 bases from V and 6 bases from J, with 10 bases between. The CDR3 DNA follows: TGCGCCAGCAGCTTGGACAACCGGGGTCAGCCCCAGCATTTT. Its protein product is CASSLDNRGQPQHF.

The CDR3: CASIKAPGPSLSPQHF. Written as DNA, the CDR3 is TGTGCCAGTATAAAAGCCCCGGGACCGTCTCTTTCCCCCCAGCATTTT. The chain couples TRBV19 to TRBJ1-5, with a tentative D call TRBD1 (5 bases). Germline V gives CDR1 LNHDA, CDR2 SQIVND (reference sequence). V lost 7 bases and J lost 10, with 26 bases in between. The length of the CDR3 is 16 residues.

This clone was observed a few times. The chain combines TRBV5-1 with TRBJ2-7; 8 positions agree with TRBD2. There are 15 residues in the CDR3. Trimming removed 4 bases from V and 0 bases from J; junction bases left unmatched: 6. Germline V gene sequence: CDR1 SGHRS, CDR2 YFSETQ. CDR3 in DNA: TGCGCCAGCAGCCCGGGAGGGAGTCGCTCCTACGAGCAGTACTTC. This gives the protein CASSPGGSRSYEQYF.

This rearrangement joins TRBV7-2 to TRBJ1-5; D uncertain. Germline lookup yields CDR1 SGHTA and CDR2 FQGNSA. The V and J ends lost 5 bases and 2 bases respectively, with 13 bases between them. The length of the CDR3 is 15 residues. The DNA of the CDR3 is TGTGCCAGCAGCGCACGAGCCATGGGCAATCAGCCCCAGCATTTT. Translation gives CASSARAMGNQPQHF.

This chain uses TRBV11-2 with TRBJ2-5, with TRBD2 identical over 11 bases. Per the germline V gene, CDR1 is SGHAT and CDR2 is FQNNGV. The junction had 6 bases not matched to a gene; V was cut back by 1 base and J by 5 bases. The CDR3 has 16 amino acids. CDR3 nucleotides: TGTGCCAGCAGCTTAGTAGCGGGAGGGCTACGGGAGACCCAGTACTTC. It specifies CASSLVAGGLRETQYF.

The rearrangement links TRBV6-5 to TRBJ2-1; no definite D call. Germline assignment: CDR1 MNHEY and CDR2 SVGAGI. V was trimmed by 2 bases and J by 8 bases, leaving 13 bases between them. The CDR3 consists of 14 residues. The CDR3 nucleotides are TGTGCCAGCAGTTACCCGCCGGACCGTGATGAGCAGTTCTTC. It yields the protein CASSYPPDRDEQFF.

The chain joins TRBV29-1 to TRBJ2-6; 9 bases match TRBD1. The CDR3 is made up of 17 amino acids. J lost 0 bases, V lost 6 bases, and 9 bases had no gene match. CDR1 is SQVTM and CDR2 is ANQGSEA in the germline V gene. CDR3 nucleotide sequence: TGCAGCGTCGTCTCCGGGACAGGGAGCTCTGGGGCCAACGTCCTGACTTTC. Amino acid sequence: CSVVSGTGSSGANVLTF.

The chain has TRBV6-5 and TRBJ2-3; TRBD2 matches at 11 bases. The CDR3 is 15 residues long. CDR1 MNHEY and CDR2 SVGAGI come from the germline V gene. Germline trimming cut 6 bases from V and 9 bases from J; bases unmatched to any gene: 11. The CDR3 DNA sequence: TGTGCCAGCAGGCGTACTAGCGGGAGAGCTCAGACGCAGTATTTT. Amino acids: CASRRTSGRAQTQYF.

V usage is TRBV5-1 and J usage is TRBJ2-3, with TRBD2 matching over 9 bases. There are 16 residues in the CDR3. Germline CDR1 reads SGHRS; CDR2 reads YFSETQ. The V and J ends lost 5 bases and 3 bases, in that order; junction bases with no gene match: 10. The CDR3 nucleotides are TGCGCCAGCAGTAATGCGGGAGGGCCAGGGACAGATACGCAGTATTTT. This encodes CASSNAGGPGTDTQYF. Combining the CDR3 with reference TRBV5-1 and TRBJ2-3 gives the whole variable domain KAGVTQTPRYLIKTRGQQVTLSCSPISGHRSVSWYQQTPGQGLQFLFEYFSETQRNKGNFPGRFSGRQFSNSRSEMNVSTLELGDSALYLCASSNAGGPGTDTQYFGPGTRLTVL.

The V gene is TRBV4-2, the J gene TRBJ1-2; D not certain. Germline-derived CDR1 and CDR2 are LGHNA and YNFKEQ. Between the trimmed V and J ends, which lost 1 base and 3 bases, there was a span of 9 bases. The CDR3 has 14 residues. CDR3 in DNA: TGTGCCAGCAGCCAAGTTCCGGACTACTATGGCTACACCTTC. This codes for CASSQVPDYYGYTF.

The genes are TRBV6-6 and TRBJ1-1; weak D call: TRBD1 (6 bases). The CDR3 consists of 12 residues. V was clipped by 5 bases and J by 10 bases, with 14 bases between them. Per germline, CDR1 MNHNY and CDR2 SVGAGI (reference sequence). The CDR3 here is CASSPNRVSAFF. The DNA of the CDR3 is TGTGCCAGCAGTCCTAACAGGGTTTCAGCTTTCTTT.

J is TRBJ2-7 and V is TRBV2, with 8 bases lining up with TRBD1. This CDR3 has 13 residues. Germline V gene sequence: CDR1 SNHLY, CDR2 FYNNEI. The V gene end was trimmed by 4 bases and the J gene end by 7 bases; junction bases not matched to a gene: 6. The CDR3 bases are TGTGCCAGCAGTGCGGAGACAGGGGTTGAGCAGTACTTC. It is translated as CASSAETGVEQYF. Looking up the rest from reference TRBV2 and TRBJ2-7 gives the full variable domain: EPEVTQTPSHQVTQMGQEVILRCVPISNHLYFYWYRQILGQKVEFLVSFYNNEISEKSEIFDDQFSVERPDGSNFTLKIRSTKLEDSAMYFCASSAETGVEQYFGPGTRLTVT.

The V gene is TRBV29-1, the J gene TRBJ1-2; D is unresolved. Deletions cut 7 bases from V and 5 bases from J, with 17 bases between. The length of the CDR3 is 13 residues. Germline CDR1 and CDR2: SQVTM and ANQGSEA. This chain's CDR3 is CSAEDGNFYGYTF. DNA for the CDR3: TGCAGCGCCGAGGACGGAAACTTTTATGGCTACACCTTC.

The CDR3 sequence is CASSPSGTGADTQYF. For the CDR3, the DNA is TGTGCCAGCAGCCCATCCGGGACAGGGGCAGATACGCAGTATTTT. This chain connects TRBV7-3 to TRBJ2-3; 10 bases fit TRBD1. There are 15 residues in the CDR3. The trim removed 5 bases at V and 4 bases at J, leaving 6 bases unmatched. Germline CDR1 SGHTA, CDR2 FQGTGA.

The V and J genes are TRBV29-1 and TRBJ2-1, with D possibly matching TRBD2 (7 bases). The CDR3 runs to 16 residues. Trimming left V 3 bases short and J 2 bases short, with 17 bases between. The germline V gene encodes CDR1 SQVTM and CDR2 ANQGSEA. This CDR3 reads CSVDTRGGSTYNEQFF. CDR3 nucleotide sequence: TGCAGCGTTGATACCAGGGGCGGGAGTACCTACAATGAGCAGTTCTTC.

The chain links TRBV27 to TRBJ2-3; D may match TRBD1 or TRBD2 (5 bases each). The V gene lost 3 bases and the J gene lost 7 bases, with 14 bases spanning the gap. This CDR3 spans 14 amino acids. CDR1 is MNHEY, CDR2 SMNVEV, per germline (reference sequence). As DNA, the CDR3 is TGTGCCAGCAGTTTCAGTGTGGGACCTCATACGCAGTATTTT. It specifies CASSFSVGPHTQYF.